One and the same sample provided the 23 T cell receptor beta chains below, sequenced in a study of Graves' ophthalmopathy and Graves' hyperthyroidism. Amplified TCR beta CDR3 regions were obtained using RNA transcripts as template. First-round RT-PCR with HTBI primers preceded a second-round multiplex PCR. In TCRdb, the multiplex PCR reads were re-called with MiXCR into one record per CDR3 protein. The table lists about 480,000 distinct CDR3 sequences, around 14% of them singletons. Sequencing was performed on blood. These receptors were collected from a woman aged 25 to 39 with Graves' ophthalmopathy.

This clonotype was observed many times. The CDR3 protein is CASSTTEVSGRETQYF. The CDR3 DNA sequence: TGTGCCAGCAGCACAACCGAGGTGTCGGGGCGGGAGACCCAGTACTTC. V and J are TRBV6-1 and TRBJ2-5, with D perhaps matching TRBD1 or TRBD2 (5 bases each). Germline values: CDR1 MNHNS, CDR2 SASEGT. The CDR3 totals 16 residues. V lost 6 bases and J lost 5, with 22 bases in between.

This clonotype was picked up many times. This CDR3 reads CSARERYREETQYF. As DNA, the CDR3 is TGCAGTGCTAGAGAACGATACAGGGAAGAGACCCAGTACTTC. V usage is TRBV20-1 and J usage is TRBJ2-5; tentatively, D is TRBD1 (6 bases). The CDR3 is 14 amino acids. Trimming pared 0 bases from V and 3 bases from J, leaving 11 bases between. Looked up from germline, CDR1 is DFQATT and CDR2 is SNEGSKA (reference sequence).

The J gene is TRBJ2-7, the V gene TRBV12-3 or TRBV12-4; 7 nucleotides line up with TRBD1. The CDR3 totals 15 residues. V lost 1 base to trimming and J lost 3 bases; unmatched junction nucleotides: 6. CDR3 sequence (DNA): TGTGCCAGCAGTTTAGTCGGGACAGCCTTCTACGAGCAGTACTTC. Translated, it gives CASSLVGTAFYEQYF.

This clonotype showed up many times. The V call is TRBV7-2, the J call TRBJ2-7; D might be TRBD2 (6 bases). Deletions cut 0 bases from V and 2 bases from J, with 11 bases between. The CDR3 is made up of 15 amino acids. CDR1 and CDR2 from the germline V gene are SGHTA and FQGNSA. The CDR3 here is CASSLAAGLAYEQYF. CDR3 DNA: TGTGCCAGCAGCTTAGCAGCGGGCTTAGCCTACGAGCAGTACTTC.

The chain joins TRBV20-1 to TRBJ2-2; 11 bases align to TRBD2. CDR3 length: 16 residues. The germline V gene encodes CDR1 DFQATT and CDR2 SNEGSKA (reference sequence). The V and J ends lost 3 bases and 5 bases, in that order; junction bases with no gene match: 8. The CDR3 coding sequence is TGCAGTGCTAGGCCCCTGACTAGCGGGATAACCGGGGAGCTGTTTTTT. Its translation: CSARPLTSGITGELFF.

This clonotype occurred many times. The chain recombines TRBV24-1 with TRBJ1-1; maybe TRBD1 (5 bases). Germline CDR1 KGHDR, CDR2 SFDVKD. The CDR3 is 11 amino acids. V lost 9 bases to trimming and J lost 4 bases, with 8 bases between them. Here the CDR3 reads CATAGGTEAFF. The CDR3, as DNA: TGTGCCACCGCGGGGGGCACTGAAGCTTTCTTT.

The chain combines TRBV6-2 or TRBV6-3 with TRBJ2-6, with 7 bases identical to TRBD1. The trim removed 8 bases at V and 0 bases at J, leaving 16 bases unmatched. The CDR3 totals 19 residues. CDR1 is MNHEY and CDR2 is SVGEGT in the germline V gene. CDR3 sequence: CASAPGADRTLSGANVLTF. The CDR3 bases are TGTGCCAGCGCCCCCGGAGCGGACAGGACTCTCTCTGGGGCCAACGTCCTGACTTTC.

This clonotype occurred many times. The CDR3 loop reads CASSHTGLAGAIGELFF. The CDR3 DNA sequence: TGTGCCAGCAGCCACACAGGACTAGCGGGAGCGATTGGGGAGCTGTTTTTT. The chain recombines TRBV11-2 with TRBJ2-2; TRBD2 agrees at 13 bases. CDR3 length: 17 amino acids. The V and J ends lost 5 bases and 8 bases, in that order; junction bases with no gene match: 11. The germline CDR1 and CDR2 sequences are SGHAT and FQNNGV.

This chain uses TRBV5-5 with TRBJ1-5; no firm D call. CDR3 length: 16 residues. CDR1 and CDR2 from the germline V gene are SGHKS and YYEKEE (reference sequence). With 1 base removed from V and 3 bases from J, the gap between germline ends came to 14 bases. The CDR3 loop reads CASSLSMSGNNQPQHF. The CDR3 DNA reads TGTGCCAGCAGCTTGTCCATGAGCGGGAACAATCAGCCCCAGCATTTT. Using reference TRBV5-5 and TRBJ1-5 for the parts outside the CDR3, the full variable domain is DAGVTQSPTHLIKTRGQQVTLRCSPISGHKSVSWYQQVLGQGPQFIFQYYEKEERGRGNFPDRFSARQFPNYSSELNVNALLLGDSALYLCASSLSMSGNNQPQHFGDGTRLSIL.

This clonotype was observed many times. CDR3: CATSDNRANGYTF. The CDR3 DNA sequence: TGTGCCACCAGTGATAATAGGGCGAATGGCTACACCTTC. The J gene is TRBJ1-2, the V gene TRBV24-1; D is uncertain. Deletions cut 3 bases from V and 6 bases from J, with 10 bases between. CDR1 is KGHDR, CDR2 SFDVKD, per germline. CDR3 size: 13 residues.

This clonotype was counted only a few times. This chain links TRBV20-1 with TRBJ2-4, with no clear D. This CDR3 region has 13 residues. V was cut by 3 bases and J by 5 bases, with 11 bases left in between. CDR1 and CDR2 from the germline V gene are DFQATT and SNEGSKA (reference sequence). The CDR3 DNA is TGCAGTGCTAGGCCCCAGGCGGAAAACATTCAGTACTTC. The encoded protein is CSARPQAENIQYF.

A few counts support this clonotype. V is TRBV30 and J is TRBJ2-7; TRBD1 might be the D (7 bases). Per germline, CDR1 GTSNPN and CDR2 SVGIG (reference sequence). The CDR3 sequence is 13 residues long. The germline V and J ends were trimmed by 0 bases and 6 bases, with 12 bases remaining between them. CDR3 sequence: CAWSVTRGVEQYF. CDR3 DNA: TGTGCCTGGAGTGTAACCAGGGGGGTCGAGCAGTACTTC. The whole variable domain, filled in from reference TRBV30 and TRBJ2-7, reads SQTIHQWPATLVQPVGSPLSLECTVEGTSNPNLYWYRQAAGRGLQLLFYSVGIGQISSEVPQNLSASRPQDRQFILSSKKLLLSDSGFYLCAWSVTRGVEQYFGPGTRLTVT.

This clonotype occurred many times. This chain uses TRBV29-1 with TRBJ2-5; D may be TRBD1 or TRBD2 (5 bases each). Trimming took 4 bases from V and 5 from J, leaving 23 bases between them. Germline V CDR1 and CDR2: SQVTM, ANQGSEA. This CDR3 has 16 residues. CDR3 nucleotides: TGCAGCGTTGCGGCTGGGGGACGAAACGATCTGGAGACCCAGTACTTC. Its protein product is CSVAAGGRNDLETQYF. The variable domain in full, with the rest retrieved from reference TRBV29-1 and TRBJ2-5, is SAVISQKPSRDICQRGTSLTIQCQVDSQVTMMFWYRQQPGQSLTLIATANQGSEATYESGFVIDKFPISRPNLTFSTLTVSNMSPEDSSIYLCSVAAGGRNDLETQYFGPGTRLLVL.

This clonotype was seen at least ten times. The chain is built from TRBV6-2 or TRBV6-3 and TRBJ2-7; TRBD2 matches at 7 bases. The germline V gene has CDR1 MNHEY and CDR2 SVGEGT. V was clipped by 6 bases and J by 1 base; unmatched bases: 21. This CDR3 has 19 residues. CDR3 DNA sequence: TGTGCCAGCAGGCCCTCTGTGCCCGGAGGGCCGGGGGGATCCTACGAGCAGTACTTC. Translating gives CASRPSVPGGPGGSYEQYF.

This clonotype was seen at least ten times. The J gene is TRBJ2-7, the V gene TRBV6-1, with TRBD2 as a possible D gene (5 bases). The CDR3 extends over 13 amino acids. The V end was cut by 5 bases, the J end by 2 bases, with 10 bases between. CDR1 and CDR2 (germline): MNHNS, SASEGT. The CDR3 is CASSTDGTYEQYF. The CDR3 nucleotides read TGTGCCAGCAGTACGGACGGGACCTACGAGCAGTACTTC.

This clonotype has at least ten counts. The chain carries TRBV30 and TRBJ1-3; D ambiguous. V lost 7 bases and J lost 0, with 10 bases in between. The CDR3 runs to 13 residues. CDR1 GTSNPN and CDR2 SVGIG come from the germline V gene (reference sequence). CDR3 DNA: TGTGCCTTGGACTTTCACTCTGGAAACACCATATATTTT. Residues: CALDFHSGNTIYF.

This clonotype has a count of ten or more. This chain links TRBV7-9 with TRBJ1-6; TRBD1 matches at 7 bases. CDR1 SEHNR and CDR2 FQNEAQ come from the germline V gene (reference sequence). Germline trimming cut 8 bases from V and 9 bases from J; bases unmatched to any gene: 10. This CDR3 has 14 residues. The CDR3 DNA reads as TGTGCCAGCGCGCTCGCAACAGGGGTTTCACCCCTCCACTTT. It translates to CASALATGVSPLHF.

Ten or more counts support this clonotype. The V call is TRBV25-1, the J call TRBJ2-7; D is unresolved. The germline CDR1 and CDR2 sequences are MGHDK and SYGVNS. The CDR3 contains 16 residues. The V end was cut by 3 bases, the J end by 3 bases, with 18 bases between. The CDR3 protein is CASSDRRTSQDYEQYF. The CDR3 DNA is TGTGCCAGCAGTGACCGGCGGACCTCACAAGACTACGAGCAGTACTTC.

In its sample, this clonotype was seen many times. The CDR3: CASSDRVGYQPQHF. Written as DNA, the CDR3 is TGTGCCAGCAGCGACAGGGTAGGATATCAGCCCCAGCATTTT. The V and J genes are TRBV12-3 or TRBV12-4 and TRBJ1-5; 7 positions agree with TRBD1. J lost 5 bases, V lost 6 bases, and 7 bases had no gene match. The CDR3 is 14 residues long.

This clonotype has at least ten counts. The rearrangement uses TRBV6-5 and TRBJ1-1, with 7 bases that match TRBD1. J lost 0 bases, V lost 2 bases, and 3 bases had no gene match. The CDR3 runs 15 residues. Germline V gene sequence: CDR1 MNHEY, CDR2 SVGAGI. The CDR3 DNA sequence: TGTGCCAGCAGTTACGGTACAGGGGTGAACACTGAAGCTTTCTTT. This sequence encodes CASSYGTGVNTEAFF.

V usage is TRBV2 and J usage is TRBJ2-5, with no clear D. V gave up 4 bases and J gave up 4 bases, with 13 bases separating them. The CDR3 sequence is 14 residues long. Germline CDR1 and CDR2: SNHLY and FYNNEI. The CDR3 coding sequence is TGTGCCAGCAGTGTCCGTTTAGCAGCAGAGACCCAGTACTTC. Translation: CASSVRLAAETQYF.

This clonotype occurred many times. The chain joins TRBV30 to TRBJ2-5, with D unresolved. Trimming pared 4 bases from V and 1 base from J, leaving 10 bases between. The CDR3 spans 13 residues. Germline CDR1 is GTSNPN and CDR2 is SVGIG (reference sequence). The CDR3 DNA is TGTGCCTGGACCAGTGGTACCCAAGAGACCCAGTACTTC. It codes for CAWTSGTQETQYF.

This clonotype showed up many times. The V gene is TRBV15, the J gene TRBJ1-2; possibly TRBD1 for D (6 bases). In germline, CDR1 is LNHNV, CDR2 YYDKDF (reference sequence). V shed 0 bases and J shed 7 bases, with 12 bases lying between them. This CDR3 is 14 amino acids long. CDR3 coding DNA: TGTGCCACCAGCAGAGATCCCAAGGGGGGTGGCTACACCTTC. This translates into CATSRDPKGGGYTF.